These 10 T cell receptor beta chains were sequenced from one sample in a study of blood T cell repertoires in COVID-19. Sequencing used immunoSEQ multiplex PCR; TCRdb keeps in-frame clones, though not all of them. The sample lists about 42,000 clones, roughly 90% occurring once. Sequencing input: peripheral blood. Receptor source: a human donor in a cohort sampled during active COVID-19.

The chain recombines TRBV28 with TRBJ1-3; D ambiguous. This CDR3 contains 14 residues. V lost 7 bases and J 0 bases, leaving 10 bases between the germline ends. Germline CDR1 reads MDHEN; CDR2 reads SYDVKM. The CDR3 is CASMIGNSGNTIYF. DNA for the CDR3: TGTGCCAGCATGATCGGTAACTCTGGAAACACCATATATTTT.

The J gene is TRBJ2-5, the V gene TRBV4-3, with 8 bases identical to TRBD2. Losses at the gene ends were 4 bases for V and 2 bases for J; bases not matched to a gene: 6. Germline CDR1 LGHNA, CDR2 YSLEER. CDR3 length equals 15 residues. In DNA form, the CDR3 reads TGCGCCAGCAGCCCGGGGGGGAGAACTCAAGAGACCCAGTACTTC. This sequence encodes CASSPGGRTQETQYF.

The chain combines TRBV6-6 with TRBJ2-2; 11 nucleotides match TRBD2. Germline CDR1 reads MNHNY; CDR2 reads SVGAGI (reference sequence). This CDR3 has 15 residues. V was clipped by 6 bases and J by 3 bases; unmatched bases: 3. CDR3 in DNA: TGTGCCAGCAGAGTAGCGGGAGGGTACACCGGGGAGCTGTTTTTT. Translating it yields CASRVAGGYTGELFF.

The chain couples TRBV6-5 to TRBJ1-2; maybe TRBD1 (5 bases). This CDR3 has 11 amino acids. Germline CDR1 MNHEY, CDR2 SVGAGI. V dropped 7 bases and J dropped 6 bases, with 9 bases sitting between them. The CDR3 sequence: CASKGHHGYTF. In nucleotides, the CDR3 is TGTGCCAGCAAGGGGCACCATGGCTACACCTTC.

V and J are TRBV4-3 and TRBJ2-3; the D gene is possibly TRBD2 (6 bases). V was clipped by 2 bases and J by 2 bases, with 14 bases between them. The CDR3 extends over 16 amino acids. From germline, CDR1 is LGHNA and CDR2 YSLEER. The CDR3 protein is CASSQRISGLTDTQYF. CDR3 nucleotides: TGCGCCAGCAGCCAACGAATTAGCGGACTCACAGATACGCAGTATTTT.

The chain employs TRBV5-5 and TRBJ1-3; D might be TRBD1 (5 bases). The length of the CDR3 is 15 residues. The V gene's germline CDR1 is SGHKS and CDR2 YYEKEE (reference sequence). Trimming shortened V by 6 bases and J by 4 bases, and 17 bases separated the two germline ends. The CDR3 nucleotides read TGTGCCAGCACCCTGGGAGGGGTGGAGGGAAACACCATATATTTT. Its translation is CASTLGGVEGNTIYF.

This clone was detected only once. The rearrangement links TRBV4-1 to TRBJ2-7; the D gene is possibly TRBD2 (6 bases). This CDR3 region has 15 residues. Looked up from germline, CDR1 is MGHRA and CDR2 is YSYEKL. V gave up 1 base and J gave up 1 base, with 11 bases separating them. Written as DNA, the CDR3 is TGCGCCAGCAGCCAAGTGGGACTTTCTTCCTACGAGCAGTACTTC. Translated: CASSQVGLSSYEQYF.

V usage is TRBV6-4 and J usage is TRBJ1-2; TRBD1 is a possible D gene (5 bases). This CDR3 region has 13 residues. V lost 7 bases, J lost 4 bases, and 13 bases lay in between. The germline V gene has CDR1 MRHNA and CDR2 SNTAGT. The CDR3 nucleotides read TGTGCCAGCATTGGGGGAGGCCTCTATGGCTACACCTTC. Translation: CASIGGGLYGYTF.

V gene TRBV2 combines with J gene TRBJ2-7; TRBD1 matches 7 bases. This CDR3 is 11 amino acids long. J was trimmed by 6 bases and V by 10 bases; bases with no gene match: 6. The germline V gene encodes CDR1 SNHLY and CDR2 FYNNEI. The CDR3 sequence: CAIGTEFEQYF. The CDR3 DNA follows: TGTGCCATAGGGACAGAATTCGAGCAGTACTTC.

CDR3 nucleotide sequence: TGTGCCAGCAGCCAAGTTCGAACGGGGGCAGATACGCAGTATTTT. This gives the protein CASSQVRTGADTQYF. The V and J genes are TRBV4-2 and TRBJ2-3; D might be TRBD2 (6 bases). CDR1 and CDR2 from the germline V gene are LGHNA and YNFKEQ. V was pared by 1 base and J by 4 bases, with 12 bases between. The CDR3 is 15 residues long.